A single sample gave rise to the 12 T cell receptor beta chains below, sequenced in a study of blood T cell repertoires in COVID-19. Only in-frame clones appear in the TCRdb table, and some are missing; sequencing was by immunoSEQ multiplex PCR. The sample yields 200,000 to 300,000 clones, about four fifths seen once. The sequenced sample was peripheral blood. These receptors originate from a woman in her forties who had recovered from COVID-19.

This clone turned up a few times. J is TRBJ2-3 and V is TRBV5-4, with 7 positions matching TRBD2. Trimming cost V 4 bases and J 3 bases; bases outside gene matches: 8. This CDR3 spans 15 amino acids. The germline V gene has CDR1 SGHNT and CDR2 YYREEE (reference sequence). DNA of the CDR3: TGTGCCAGCAGCCCCGGGCTAGCGGAGACAGATACGCAGTATTTT. It codes for CASSPGLAETDTQYF.

V and J are TRBV30 and TRBJ2-5; no firm D call. V lost 4 bases to trimming and J lost 0 bases, with 12 bases between them. Germline assignment: CDR1 GTSNPN and CDR2 SVGIG (reference sequence). The CDR3 spans 14 residues. The CDR3, as DNA: TGTGCCTGGATGTCAGGTCCGTACCAAGAGACCCAGTACTTC. Its translation: CAWMSGPYQETQYF.

V usage is TRBV5-5 and J usage is TRBJ2-5; 11 bases are a match to TRBD2. Germline loops: CDR1 SGHKS, CDR2 YYEKEE (reference sequence). The CDR3 length is 16 residues. With 3 bases clipped from V and 3 bases from J, the junction kept 7 bases outside the gene matches. The CDR3 region is CASSYGGGLAEETQYF. The CDR3 DNA reads TGTGCCAGCAGCTACGGTGGGGGACTAGCGGAAGAGACCCAGTACTTC.

This chain connects TRBV3-1 (or the pseudogene TRBV3-2) to TRBJ1-6, with 7 bases identical to TRBD1. The CDR3 extends over 16 amino acids. Trimming removed 4 bases from V and 6 bases from J; junction bases left unmatched: 9. Looked up from germline, CDR1 is LGHDT and CDR2 is YNNKEL (reference sequence). This CDR3 is CASSLSTGAGNSPLHF. Written as DNA, the CDR3 is TGTGCCAGCAGCCTTTCCACAGGGGCGGGTAATTCACCCCTCCACTTT.

The chain links TRBV7-9 to TRBJ2-2; TRBD2 agrees at 10 bases. Germline CDR1 is SEHNR and CDR2 is FQNEAQ (reference sequence). Losses at the gene ends were 5 bases for V and 0 bases for J; bases not matched to a gene: 12. The CDR3 runs 19 residues. The CDR3: CASSKRSSGGGPNTGELFF. Written as DNA, the CDR3 is TGTGCCAGCAGCAAGAGGTCTAGCGGGGGTGGACCGAACACCGGGGAGCTGTTTTTT.

The CDR3 loop is CASSSSGTAETQYF. DNA of the CDR3: TGCGCCAGCAGCTCCTCCGGGACAGCAGAGACCCAGTACTTC. The chain links TRBV5-1 to TRBJ2-5, with TRBD1 identical over 7 bases. V lost 3 bases, J lost 4 bases, and 6 bases stayed unmatched. The CDR3 is 14 amino acids. Germline-derived CDR1 and CDR2 are SGHRS and YFSETQ.

V and J are TRBV7-2 and TRBJ2-1; 10 nucleotides agree with TRBD1. Germline CDR1 SGHTA, CDR2 FQGNSA. The ends lost 7 bases at V and 3 bases at J; junction bases unmatched: 3. CDR3 length: 14 residues. CDR3 residues: CASTGDRGYNEQFF. CDR3 DNA: TGTGCCAGCACAGGGGACAGGGGCTACAATGAGCAGTTCTTC.

This chain uses TRBV13 with TRBJ2-5, with 8 bases aligning to TRBD1. Germline values: CDR1 PRHDT, CDR2 FYEKMQ (reference sequence). V lost 2 bases, J lost 6 bases, and 5 bases stayed unmatched. The CDR3 covers 14 residues. In nucleotides, the CDR3 is TGTGCCAGCAGCTTAAGACAGGGGATGCAGACCCAGTACTTC. Encoded protein: CASSLRQGMQTQYF.

This clone came up a few times. Other DNA sequences within the sample encode an identical CDR3. J is TRBJ1-1 and V is TRBV5-1; maybe TRBD1 (6 bases). Between the trimmed V and J ends, which lost 2 bases and 3 bases, there was a span of 8 bases. The CDR3 spans 13 residues. Per the germline V gene, CDR1 is SGHRS and CDR2 is YFSETQ. This chain's CDR3 is CASSFKGDTEAFF. In DNA, the CDR3 is TGCGCCAGCAGCTTTAAGGGGGACACTGAAGCTTTCTTT.

The chain combines TRBV5-1 with TRBJ2-1, with TRBD2 identical over 10 bases. CDR1 is SGHRS, CDR2 YFSETQ, per germline. The CDR3 contains 17 residues. V shed 1 base, J shed 8 bases, and the junction held 12 bases outside the gene matches. The CDR3 loop is CASSLLASGGLGDEQFF. For the CDR3, the DNA is TGCGCCAGCAGCTTGTTGGCTAGCGGGGGTCTCGGGGATGAGCAGTTCTTC.

This clone is a singleton in its sample. The V call is TRBV2, the J call TRBJ1-1; no reliable D call. The V end lost 8 bases, the J end lost 6 bases, and 10 bases lay between the germline ends. CDR3 length: 11 residues. Germline assignment: CDR1 SNHLY and CDR2 FYNNEI. CDR3 DNA: TGTGCCAGCCAGACACAAGCTGAAGCTTTCTTT. The encoded protein is CASQTQAEAFF.

The V gene is TRBV3-1 (or the pseudogene TRBV3-2), the J gene TRBJ1-2; the match to TRBD1 covers 7 bases. CDR1 is LGHDT, CDR2 YNNKEL, per germline (reference sequence). The CDR3 is 13 residues long. V shed 1 base, J shed 8 bases, and the junction held 4 bases outside the gene matches. The CDR3 is CASSQGTGSGYTF. The DNA of the CDR3 is TGTGCCAGCAGCCAAGGGACAGGCAGCGGCTACACCTTC.